Each of the 30 T cell receptor beta chains below was sequenced from the same sample in a study of response to subunit inactivated influenza vaccine. TCRdb processed the RT-PCR reads anew with MiXCR; each CDR3 protein has one entry. The table has about 190,000 distinct CDR3 sequences, roughly an eighth seen once. The sequenced sample was CD8+ T cells sorted from PBMCs, obtained 5 days after vaccination. The receptors were sampled from a man over 45 who received an inactivated influenza vaccine.

The V gene is TRBV12-3 or TRBV12-4, the J gene TRBJ2-5; TRBD1 agrees at 8 bases. V lost 5 bases, J lost 7 bases, and 6 bases stayed unmatched. CDR3 length: 13 amino acids. CDR3 residues: CASSPGQGLTQYF. The CDR3 DNA follows: TGTGCCAGCAGTCCAGGACAGGGCTTGACCCAGTACTTC.

This clonotype has more than one count but fewer than ten. This rearrangement joins TRBV4-2 to TRBJ2-7; no firm D call. Germline V gene sequence: CDR1 LGHNA, CDR2 YNFKEQ. The V end lost 1 base, the J end lost 3 bases, and 16 bases lay between the germline ends. The CDR3 is 16 amino acids. The CDR3 bases are TGTGCCAGCAGCCAAGGGGTGAGGCTCCAAGACTACGAGCAGTACTTC. Protein: CASSQGVRLQDYEQYF.

The chain is built from TRBV7-9 and TRBJ2-7, with D uncertain. Deletions cut 4 bases from V and 3 bases from J, with 10 bases between. This CDR3 is built from 13 residues. Germline CDR1 and CDR2: SEHNR and FQNEAQ (reference sequence). The CDR3 is CASSSYGVYEQYF. Here the CDR3 DNA reads TGTGCCAGCAGCTCATACGGAGTCTACGAGCAGTACTTC.

This clonotype was seen ten or more times. This chain joins TRBV9 and TRBJ1-1, with a weak D call TRBD1 (6 bases). This CDR3 comprises 14 residues. V was shortened by 3 bases and J by 5 bases, with 14 bases between the two germline ends. Germline V gene sequence: CDR1 SGDLS, CDR2 YYNGEE. The DNA for the CDR3 is TGTGCCAGCAGCGACAGGGAAGGGGTAACTGAAGCTTTCTTT. Its translation is CASSDREGVTEAFF. Complete variable domain (other parts from reference TRBV9 and TRBJ1-1): DSGVTQTPKHLITATGQRVTLRCSPRSGDLSVYWYQQSLDQGLQFLIQYYNGEERAKGNILERFSAQQFPDLHSELNLSSLELGDSALYFCASSDREGVTEAFFGQGTRLTVV.

This clonotype was picked up a small number of times. The V and J genes are TRBV28 and TRBJ2-7; D is possibly TRBD1 or TRBD2 (5 bases each). This CDR3 region has 14 residues. Deletions cut 5 bases from V and 3 bases from J, with 14 bases between. CDR1 is MDHEN, CDR2 SYDVKM, per germline. This CDR3 is CASSGGDPHYEQYF. The CDR3 coding sequence is TGTGCCAGCAGTGGGGGTGACCCCCACTACGAGCAGTACTTC.

The V and J genes are TRBV12-3 or TRBV12-4 and TRBJ1-5; possible D gene TRBD1, 5 bases. The V end was cut by 2 bases, the J end by 6 bases, with 8 bases between. The CDR3 sequence is 13 residues long. CDR3 loop: CASSLKGIQPQHF. Here the CDR3 DNA reads TGTGCCAGCAGTTTAAAGGGGATTCAGCCCCAGCATTTT.

The CDR3 spells CASSLSFGNEQFF. CDR3 bases: TGTGCCAGCAGTTTATCCTTCGGGAATGAGCAGTTCTTC. The chain has TRBV27 and TRBJ2-1, with D unclear. V lost 0 bases and J lost 7, with 7 bases in between. This CDR3 comprises 13 residues. CDR1 and CDR2 (germline): MNHEY, SMNVEV (reference sequence).

This sequence joins TRBV27 and TRBJ2-1; the match to TRBD2 covers 14 bases. There are 18 residues in the CDR3. After removal of 7 bases from V and 4 bases from J, the junction contained 12 bases not matched to a gene. The germline V gene has CDR1 MNHEY and CDR2 SMNVEV (reference sequence). The CDR3 nucleotides are TGTGCCAGCATAAATTCGGGGACTAGCGGGAGATGGTACAATGAGCAGTTCTTC. It codes for CASINSGTSGRWYNEQFF.

The CDR3 loop is CATSFYETNSPLHF. The CDR3 coding sequence is TGTGCCACCAGCTTTTACGAAACTAATTCACCCCTCCACTTT. This chain joins TRBV15 and TRBJ1-6; D not certain. The CDR3 is 14 residues long. Germline V gene data show CDR1 as LNHNV and CDR2 as YYDKDF (reference sequence). The germline V and J ends were trimmed by 5 bases and 6 bases, with 11 bases remaining between them. The full variable domain, with the rest looked up from reference TRBV15 and TRBJ1-6, is DAMVIQNPRYQVTQFGKPVTLSCSQTLNHNVMYWYQQKSSQAPKLLFHYYDKDFNNEADTPDNFQSRRPNTSFCFLDIRSPGLGDTAMYLCATSFYETNSPLHFGNGTRLTVT.

This clonotype was found a few times. The chain couples TRBV7-8 to TRBJ2-5, with TRBD1 matching 7 bases. The CDR3 is made up of 15 amino acids. V was clipped by 2 bases and J by 1 base; unmatched bases: 4. CDR1 and CDR2 (germline): SGHVS, FQNEAQ. The CDR3 sequence is CASSLWTGGQETQYF. The CDR3 DNA reads TGTGCCAGCAGCTTATGGACAGGAGGCCAAGAGACCCAGTACTTC.

Only a few counts were recorded for this clonotype. The chain carries TRBV14 and TRBJ2-5; weak D call: TRBD2 (5 bases). Per germline, CDR1 SGHDN and CDR2 FVKESK. The CDR3 spans 13 residues. V lost 4 bases and J lost 5, with 11 bases in between. The DNA of the CDR3 is TGTGCCAGCAGCCCGACTACTTACGAGACCCAGTACTTC. This sequence encodes CASSPTTYETQYF. Full variable domain (missing parts from reference TRBV14 and TRBJ2-5): EAGVTQFPSHSVIEKGQTVTLRCDPISGHDNLYWYRRVMGKEIKFLLHFVKESKQDESGMPNNRFLAERTGGTYSTLKVQPAELEDSGVYFCASSPTTYETQYFGPGTRLLVL.

The chain uses TRBV27 and TRBJ1-2; a weak D match, TRBD1 (5 bases). The V end was cut by 0 bases, the J end by 2 bases, with 7 bases between. In germline, CDR1 is MNHEY, CDR2 SMNVEV (reference sequence). The CDR3 covers 14 residues. The chain's CDR3 is CASSLSTGNYGYTF. CDR3 DNA sequence: TGTGCCAGCAGTTTATCTACAGGCAACTATGGCTACACCTTC.

This clonotype was seen only a few times. The rearrangement joins TRBV7-9 to TRBJ2-3, with unresolved D. The V gene lost 7 bases and the J gene lost 4 bases, with 18 bases spanning the gap. This CDR3 comprises 15 residues. The germline CDR1 and CDR2 sequences are SEHNR and FQNEAQ (reference sequence). In nucleotides, the CDR3 is TGTGCCAGCAAAAGCCAACCCGGCCGGGCAGATACGCAGTATTTT. Its protein product is CASKSQPGRADTQYF. The full variable domain, rest sourced from reference TRBV7-9 and TRBJ2-3, is DTGVSQNPRHKITKRGQNVTFRCDPISEHNRLYWYRQTLGQGPEFLTYFQNEAQLEKSRLLSDRFSAERPKGSFSTLEIQRTEQGDSAMYLCASKSQPGRADTQYFGPGTRLTVL.

This clonotype was observed a handful of times. In DNA, the CDR3 is TGTGCCAGCAGCTTAGTCTATAATCGGGAGGGGCTCTACAATCAGCCCCAGCATTTT. The encoded protein is CASSLVYNREGLYNQPQHF. The gene calls are TRBV11-2 and TRBJ1-5; perhaps TRBD1 as D (5 bases). Per germline, CDR1 SGHAT and CDR2 FQNNGV. Trimming removed 1 base at V and 3 bases at J, with 22 bases between. The CDR3 runs 19 residues.

The sample holds many counts of this clonotype. CDR3 DNA sequence: TGTGCCAGCAGTTACTCAATAGGGGCCTCCTACAATGAGCAGTTCTTC. Its protein is CASSYSIGASYNEQFF. The chain is built from TRBV6-2 or TRBV6-3 and TRBJ2-1; D is perhaps TRBD1 (5 bases). Deletions cut 0 bases from V and 0 bases from J, with 9 bases between. Germline CDR1 reads MNHEY; CDR2 reads SVGEGT. The CDR3 runs 16 residues.

The chain combines TRBV4-2 with TRBJ2-1, with D possibly matching TRBD1 (5 bases). Per the germline V gene, CDR1 is LGHNA and CDR2 is YNFKEQ. With 1 base removed from V and 4 bases from J, the gap between germline ends came to 11 bases. There are 15 residues in the CDR3. In DNA form, the CDR3 reads TGTGCCAGCAGCCAAGCCAGGGCGATTTACAATGAGCAGTTCTTC. This sequence encodes CASSQARAIYNEQFF.

This clonotype appeared a few times. The V and J genes are TRBV7-8 and TRBJ1-4; TRBD1 might be the D (5 bases). CDR1 and CDR2 (germline): SGHVS, FQNEAQ. The V gene lost 0 bases and the J gene lost 14 bases, with 7 bases spanning the gap. This CDR3 is built from 11 residues. The CDR3 spells CASSLAGQLFF. The CDR3 region has the DNA TGTGCCAGCAGCTTAGCGGGGCAGCTGTTTTTT.

The chain links TRBV7-9 to TRBJ1-1; D may be TRBD1 (5 bases). The CDR3 runs to 14 residues. Germline V gene sequence: CDR1 SEHNR, CDR2 FQNEAQ (reference sequence). Trimming removed 1 base at V and 4 bases at J, with 10 bases between. CDR3 coding DNA: TGTGCCAGCAGCTTAGAATTGGGGGTCACTGAAGCTTTCTTT. Protein: CASSLELGVTEAFF. The full variable domain, rest sourced from reference TRBV7-9 and TRBJ1-1, is DTGVSQNPRHKITKRGQNVTFRCDPISEHNRLYWYRQTLGQGPEFLTYFQNEAQLEKSRLLSDRFSAERPKGSFSTLEIQRTEQGDSAMYLCASSLELGVTEAFFGQGTRLTVV.

In its sample, this clonotype was seen a few times. The chain uses TRBV20-1 and TRBJ1-5; 8 nucleotides agree with TRBD1. V lost 2 bases, J lost 5 bases, and 14 bases stayed unmatched. The germline V gene has CDR1 DFQATT and CDR2 SNEGSKA (reference sequence). The CDR3 totals 17 residues. The CDR3 loop reads CSARLPTGGRFDQPQHF. CDR3 in DNA: TGCAGTGCTAGATTACCTACAGGGGGTAGGTTTGATCAGCCCCAGCATTTT.

The chain has TRBV10-3 and TRBJ2-7, with 12 positions matching TRBD2. Germline V gives CDR1 ENHRY, CDR2 SYGVKD. Losses at the gene ends were 8 bases for V and 2 bases for J; bases not matched to a gene: 4. This CDR3 region has 14 residues. CDR3 sequence reads: CAIGLAGKTYEQYF. DNA for the CDR3: TGTGCCATCGGACTAGCGGGGAAAACCTACGAGCAGTACTTC.

This clonotype was observed a few times. The chain combines TRBV5-6 with TRBJ2-1; D unclear. This CDR3 has 16 residues. Germline CDR1 reads SGHDT; CDR2 reads YYEEEE. The ends were cut back, 1 base at V and 2 bases at J, with 13 bases in the middle. The CDR3 protein is CASSLLVTRPYNEQFF. The CDR3, as DNA: TGTGCCAGCAGCTTGCTGGTGACACGTCCCTACAATGAGCAGTTCTTC.

In this sample, this clonotype turned up a few times. The chain has TRBV29-1 and TRBJ2-1; weak D call: TRBD1 (6 bases). This CDR3 contains 16 residues. Germline V gene sequence: CDR1 SQVTM, CDR2 ANQGSEA. Trimming took off 2 bases at V and 2 bases at J, with 16 bases between the two ends. CDR3 region: CSVESGSAGAYNEQFF. CDR3 DNA sequence: TGCAGCGTTGAATCGGGCTCGGCAGGGGCCTACAATGAGCAGTTCTTC.

This clonotype has a count of ten or more. The chain recombines TRBV4-3 with TRBJ2-1, with D maybe TRBD2 (6 bases). CDR3 length: 16 residues. Germline V gives CDR1 LGHNA, CDR2 YSLEER. Trimming removed 0 bases from V and 4 bases from J, with 13 bases in between. Here the CDR3 DNA reads TGCGCCAGCAGCCAAGAGGGGGTGGGGGGATACAATGAGCAGTTCTTC. The encoded protein is CASSQEGVGGYNEQFF.

This clonotype was seen more than once but under ten times. CDR3 amino acids: CSVRDRYTGELFF. In DNA form, the CDR3 reads TGCAGCGTTCGGGACAGGTACACCGGGGAGCTGTTTTTT. The chain has TRBV29-1 and TRBJ2-2; 8 positions agree with TRBD1. The CDR3 spans 13 residues. CDR1 is SQVTM and CDR2 is ANQGSEA in the germline V gene. The J segment lost 3 bases and the V segment lost 5 bases, leaving 2 bases of the junction unmatched.

This clonotype occurred a few times. This chain links TRBV7-9 with TRBJ2-2, with TRBD1 matching over 8 bases. In germline, CDR1 is SEHNR, CDR2 FQNEAQ (reference sequence). This CDR3 spans 14 amino acids. With V trimmed by 7 bases and J by 4 bases, 5 bases remained unmatched. In DNA, the CDR3 is TGTGCCAGCACCTGGGGGACAGGCACCGGGGAGCTGTTTTTT. Translating gives CASTWGTGTGELFF.

The rearrangement joins TRBV28 to TRBJ2-1, with D perhaps given as TRBD1 or TRBD2 (6 bases each). V was cut by 4 bases and J by 4 bases, with 17 bases left in between. This CDR3 spans 16 amino acids. The germline gives CDR1 MDHEN, CDR2 SYDVKM. CDR3 in DNA: TGTGCCAGCAGTTCCCCCTGGCAGGGGAGGTACAATGAGCAGTTCTTC. It translates to CASSSPWQGRYNEQFF.

Here the CDR3 reads CASSPIPGANVLTF. The CDR3 nucleotides read TGTGCCAGCAGCCCGATCCCTGGGGCCAACGTCCTGACTTTC. The chain carries TRBV3-1 and TRBJ2-6; D is uncertain. CDR3 size: 14 residues. V lost 4 bases, J lost 2 bases, and 6 bases lay in between. The V gene's germline CDR1 is LGHDT and CDR2 YNNKEL (reference sequence).

This chain joins TRBV4-2 and TRBJ2-5, with no clear D. The germline CDR1 and CDR2 sequences are LGHNA and YNFKEQ. The CDR3 consists of 15 residues. V was pared by 3 bases and J by 5 bases, with 16 bases between. CDR3 bases: TGTGCCAGCAGCCAGAGCGCTGGGGTGAAGGAGACCCAGTACTTC. Encoded protein: CASSQSAGVKETQYF.

The chain recombines TRBV6-6 with TRBJ1-2; D is possibly TRBD1 (6 bases). CDR1 is MNHNY, CDR2 SVGAGI, per germline (reference sequence). This CDR3 has 13 amino acids. Trimming took 0 bases from V and 10 from J, leaving 12 bases between them. The CDR3 reads CASSYSQGKDYTF. DNA of the CDR3: TGTGCCAGCAGTTACTCACAGGGAAAAGACTACACCTTC.

The V gene is TRBV3-1, the J gene TRBJ2-1, with 10 bases matching TRBD2. The CDR3 loop spans 21 amino acids. Germline CDR1 reads LGHDT; CDR2 reads YNNKEL (reference sequence). V trimming: 0 bases; J trimming: 4 bases; junction bases outside the gene matches: 18. The CDR3 sequence: CASSQDAWTSGASSFYNEQFF. CDR3 nucleotide sequence: TGTGCCAGCAGCCAAGATGCTTGGACTAGCGGAGCGAGCTCTTTTTACAATGAGCAGTTCTTC.